The count of the clone carrying this T cell receptor (beta chain) is one. Its antigen is currently unknown. This specimen comes from a study of shared clonotypes between healthy human individuals. The CDR3 totals 15 residues. Germline-derived CDR1 and CDR2 are MNHEY and SVGAGI. V was cut by 3 bases and J by 0 bases, with 12 bases left in between. Findings and caveats of the study: A small donor pool kept down the genetic and exposure-history diversity that was represented.

The donors were adults (healthy and HIV-negative) with no recent acute infections or vaccinations. It was about 210 ng DNA, about 30,000 T cell genomes, that sorted-subset replicate PCRs used. Sequencing was performed with immunoSEQ multiplex PCR; in TCRdb, only in-frame clones are kept and a portion is missing. The data contain about 700,000 clones, less than 85% of them singletons. V usage is TRBV6-5 and J usage is TRBJ2-7; D may be TRBD1 (6 bases). The TCR sequence derives from a woman in her 30s in good health. Material: memory CD4+ T cells sorted from blood. Specified subset: CD45RA-negative fraction. The CDR3 loop reads CASSYQADSSYEQYF. The CDR3 DNA reads as TGTGCCAGCAGTTATCAGGCGGACAGCTCCTACGAGCAGTACTTC.